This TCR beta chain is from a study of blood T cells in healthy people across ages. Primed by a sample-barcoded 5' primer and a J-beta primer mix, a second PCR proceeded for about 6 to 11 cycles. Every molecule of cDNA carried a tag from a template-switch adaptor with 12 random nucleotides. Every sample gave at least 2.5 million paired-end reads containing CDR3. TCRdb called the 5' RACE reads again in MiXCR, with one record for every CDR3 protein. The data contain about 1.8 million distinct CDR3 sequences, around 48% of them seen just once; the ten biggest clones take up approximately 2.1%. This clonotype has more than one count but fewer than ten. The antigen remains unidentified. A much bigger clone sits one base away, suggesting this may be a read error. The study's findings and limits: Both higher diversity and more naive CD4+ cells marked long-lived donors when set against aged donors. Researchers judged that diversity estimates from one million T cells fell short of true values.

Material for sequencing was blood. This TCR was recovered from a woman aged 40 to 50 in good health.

The CDR3 is CASSSRDPNEKLFF. The CDR3 nucleotides are TGTGCCAGCAGCTCCCGGGACCCGAATGAAAAACTGTTTTTT. The chain combines TRBV7-9 with TRBJ1-4; D is perhaps TRBD1 (5 bases). Germline CDR1 is SEHNR and CDR2 is FQNEAQ (reference sequence). The ends were cut back, 4 bases at V and 5 bases at J, with 11 bases in the middle. This CDR3 comprises 14 residues.